A selection of T cell receptor beta chains follows, all from one sample in a study of spatial heterogeneity in lung cancer. One entry per CDR3 protein results from TCRdb running MiXCR on the 5' RACE reads. The data show around 87,000 distinct CDR3 sequences, roughly 12% seen once. Material: PBMCs, obtained at surgery. The receptors shown here come from a male donor with early-stage non-small cell lung cancer. Both conserved end residues are part of each CDR3. Each record gives: V gene, D gene, J gene, clone size, CDR3 protein, CDR3 DNA. D genes are given only for firm matches. Clone size is shown for a subset of rows, as once, few, many or a class of expanded clone.

v_gene: TRBV6-2/TRBV6-3
d_gene: TRBD2
j_gene: TRBJ2-1
abundance: few
CDR3aa: CASSPAGRGNNEQFF
CDR3nt: TGTGCCAGCAGCCCCGCGGGGCGGGGGAACAATGAGCAGTTCTTC

v_gene: TRBV5-1
d_gene: -
j_gene: TRBJ2-7
abundance: -
CDR3aa: CASSSTGTLNEQYF
CDR3nt: TGCGCCAGCAGCTCGACCGGGACTCTCAACGAGCAGTACTTC

v_gene: TRBV29-1
d_gene: TRBD1
j_gene: TRBJ1-1
abundance: -
CDR3aa: CSARGQQMNTEAFF
CDR3nt: TGCAGCGCGCGGGGACAGCAAATGAACACTGAAGCTTTCTTT

v_gene: TRBV6-2/TRBV6-3
d_gene: -
j_gene: TRBJ2-7
abundance: -
CDR3aa: CASGSLRSSSYEQYF
CDR3nt: TGTGCCAGCGGCTCGCTCAGGTCGTCCTCCTACGAGCAGTACTTC

v_gene: TRBV5-8
d_gene: -
j_gene: TRBJ2-3
abundance: few
CDR3aa: CASSLFQGSDTQYF
CDR3nt: TGTGCCAGCAGCTTGTTTCAGGGGTCAGATACGCAGTATTTT

v_gene: TRBV9
d_gene: TRBD1
j_gene: TRBJ1-1
abundance: few
CDR3aa: CASSVTGTEPFNTEAFF
CDR3nt: TGTGCCAGCAGCGTTACCGGGACAGAACCATTTAACACTGAAGCTTTCTTT

v_gene: TRBV10-3
d_gene: -
j_gene: TRBJ2-1
abundance: many
CDR3aa: CAIREGNEQFF
CDR3nt: TGTGCCATCAGGGAGGGCAATGAGCAGTTCTTC

v_gene: TRBV2
d_gene: -
j_gene: TRBJ1-5
abundance: -
CDR3aa: CASRGRDGSNQPQHF
CDR3nt: TGTGCCAGCAGAGGGAGAGACGGTAGCAATCAGCCCCAGCATTTT

v_gene: TRBV7-3
d_gene: -
j_gene: TRBJ2-3
abundance: many
CDR3aa: CASSSPTDTQYF
CDR3nt: TGTGCCAGCAGCTCCCCCACAGATACGCAGTATTTT

v_gene: TRBV14
d_gene: -
j_gene: TRBJ2-5
abundance: few
CDR3aa: CASSRWRETQYF
CDR3nt: TGTGCCAGCAGCCGTTGGAGGGAGACCCAGTACTTC

v_gene: TRBV6-2/TRBV6-3
d_gene: -
j_gene: TRBJ1-5
abundance: many
CDR3aa: CASTPISEGFNQPQHF
CDR3nt: TGTGCCAGCACCCCCATCAGCGAGGGGTTTAATCAGCCCCAGCATTTT

v_gene: TRBV6-5
d_gene: TRBD2
j_gene: TRBJ2-5
abundance: few
CDR3aa: CASRTSGSVETQYF
CDR3nt: TGTGCCAGCAGGACTAGCGGGAGTGTAGAGACCCAGTACTTC

v_gene: TRBV15
d_gene: -
j_gene: TRBJ2-1
abundance: -
CDR3aa: CATSRDPYGNEQFF
CDR3nt: TGTGCCACCAGCAGAGATCCCTACGGGAATGAGCAGTTCTTC

v_gene: TRBV12-3/TRBV12-4
d_gene: -
j_gene: TRBJ1-5
abundance: many
CDR3aa: CASSSRPLTQHF
CDR3nt: TGTGCCAGCAGTTCCAGACCCCTGACCCAGCATTTT

v_gene: TRBV27
d_gene: -
j_gene: TRBJ2-5
abundance: -
CDR3aa: CASSLPATGFGETQYF
CDR3nt: TGTGCCAGCAGTTTACCGGCTACAGGGTTCGGAGAGACCCAGTACTTC

v_gene: TRBV7-2
d_gene: -
j_gene: TRBJ1-5
abundance: -
CDR3aa: CASRPDRRGNQPQHF
CDR3nt: TGTGCCAGCAGACCCGACAGGAGGGGCAATCAGCCCCAGCATTTT

v_gene: TRBV5-1
d_gene: TRBD1
j_gene: TRBJ2-1
abundance: -
CDR3aa: CASRDRGDEQFF
CDR3nt: TGCGCCAGCAGGGACAGGGGTGATGAGCAGTTCTTC

v_gene: TRBV5-4
d_gene: -
j_gene: TRBJ2-5
abundance: few
CDR3aa: CASSLGGIETQYF
CDR3nt: TGTGCCAGCAGCTTGGGGGGTATCGAGACCCAGTACTTC

v_gene: TRBV5-1
d_gene: TRBD1
j_gene: TRBJ2-7
abundance: few
CDR3aa: CASSLNGQGVSDEQYF
CDR3nt: TGCGCCAGCAGCTTGAATGGGCAGGGGGTGTCCGACGAGCAGTACTTC

v_gene: TRBV20-1
d_gene: -
j_gene: TRBJ2-3
abundance: many
CDR3aa: CSASDRDTQYF
CDR3nt: TGCAGTGCTAGTGACCGAGATACGCAGTATTTT

v_gene: TRBV27
d_gene: -
j_gene: TRBJ1-1
abundance: many
CDR3aa: CASSLQGRNTEAFF
CDR3nt: TGTGCCAGCAGTTTACAGGGTCGTAACACTGAAGCTTTCTTT

v_gene: TRBV20-1
d_gene: -
j_gene: TRBJ2-3
abundance: -
CDR3aa: CSAHLRGKGTDTQYF
CDR3nt: TGCAGTGCTCACCTTCGGGGGAAGGGCACAGATACGCAGTATTTT

v_gene: TRBV9
d_gene: -
j_gene: TRBJ1-1
abundance: -
CDR3aa: CASSVGEGLDTEAFF
CDR3nt: TGTGCCAGCAGCGTAGGAGAGGGGTTGGACACTGAAGCTTTCTTT

v_gene: TRBV7-3
d_gene: TRBD2
j_gene: TRBJ2-1
abundance: many
CDR3aa: CASSRGLADTGNYNEQFF
CDR3nt: TGTGCCAGCAGCCGTGGACTAGCGGATACCGGAAACTACAATGAGCAGTTCTTC

v_gene: TRBV20-1
d_gene: -
j_gene: TRBJ2-7
abundance: few
CDR3aa: CSARDFFRGYEQYF
CDR3nt: TGCAGTGCTAGAGATTTTTTTCGGGGCTACGAGCAGTACTTC

v_gene: TRBV29-1
d_gene: -
j_gene: TRBJ2-1
abundance: many
CDR3aa: CSVEEGGIYNEQFF
CDR3nt: TGCAGCGTTGAAGAAGGGGGGATTTACAATGAGCAGTTCTTC

v_gene: TRBV27
d_gene: -
j_gene: TRBJ2-6
abundance: few
CDR3aa: CASSARTGANVLTF
CDR3nt: TGTGCCAGCAGTGCGCGTACTGGGGCCAACGTCCTGACTTTC

v_gene: TRBV2
d_gene: TRBD1
j_gene: TRBJ2-2
abundance: -
CDR3aa: CASSLDRVIGELFF
CDR3nt: TGTGCCAGCAGTCTTGACAGGGTAATCGGGGAGCTGTTTTTT

v_gene: TRBV28
d_gene: TRBD1
j_gene: TRBJ2-7
abundance: -
CDR3aa: CASNDRGLINEQYF
CDR3nt: TGTGCCAGCAATGACAGGGGGCTTATCAACGAGCAGTACTTC

v_gene: TRBV12-3/TRBV12-4
d_gene: -
j_gene: TRBJ2-5
abundance: -
CDR3aa: CASSFQGAETQYF
CDR3nt: TGTGCCAGCAGTTTTCAGGGAGCGGAGACCCAGTACTTC

v_gene: TRBV4-3
d_gene: -
j_gene: TRBJ2-1
abundance: few
CDR3aa: CASSQEGRVNNEQFF
CDR3nt: TGCGCCAGCAGCCAAGAGGGGCGGGTGAACAATGAGCAGTTCTTC

v_gene: TRBV12-3/TRBV12-4
d_gene: TRBD2
j_gene: TRBJ2-7
abundance: -
CDR3aa: CASSFERGAYEQYF
CDR3nt: TGTGCCAGCAGTTTCGAGCGGGGCGCCTACGAGCAGTACTTC

v_gene: TRBV20-1
d_gene: -
j_gene: TRBJ1-1
abundance: -
CDR3aa: CSARDPRANTEAFF
CDR3nt: TGCAGTGCTAGAGACCCCAGGGCTAACACTGAAGCTTTCTTT

v_gene: TRBV10-3
d_gene: TRBD1
j_gene: TRBJ1-6
abundance: -
CDR3aa: CAINRGGQGLNSPLHF
CDR3nt: TGTGCCATCAACCGGGGAGGACAGGGGTTGAATTCACCCCTCCACTTT

v_gene: TRBV10-3
d_gene: -
j_gene: TRBJ1-1
abundance: -
CDR3aa: CAISDRENTEAFF
CDR3nt: TGTGCCATCAGTGACAGGGAGAACACTGAAGCTTTCTTT

v_gene: TRBV12-3/TRBV12-4
d_gene: TRBD2
j_gene: TRBJ2-3
abundance: few
CDR3aa: CASSLAGEGPDTQYF
CDR3nt: TGTGCCAGCAGTTTAGCGGGGGAGGGCCCAGATACGCAGTATTTT

v_gene: TRBV2
d_gene: TRBD1
j_gene: TRBJ2-3
abundance: few
CDR3aa: CASRGPGTALGTQYF
CDR3nt: TGTGCCAGCAGGGGCCCCGGGACAGCCCTTGGGACGCAGTATTTT

v_gene: TRBV5-4
d_gene: -
j_gene: TRBJ1-3
abundance: -
CDR3aa: CASRPDLAFGNTIYF
CDR3nt: TGTGCCAGCAGACCCGACCTCGCCTTTGGAAACACCATATATTTT

v_gene: TRBV5-1
d_gene: -
j_gene: TRBJ2-3
abundance: many
CDR3aa: CASRDGTTDTQYF
CDR3nt: TGCGCCAGTCGGGACGGTACCACGGATACGCAGTATTTT

v_gene: TRBV29-1
d_gene: -
j_gene: TRBJ2-1
abundance: few
CDR3aa: CSVEVDMLSFYNEQFF
CDR3nt: TGCAGCGTTGAAGTGGACATGCTCTCATTCTACAATGAGCAGTTCTTC

v_gene: TRBV7-2
d_gene: -
j_gene: TRBJ2-2
abundance: many
CDR3aa: CASSSQGHPGTGELFF
CDR3nt: TGTGCCAGCAGCTCCCAGGGACACCCGGGGACCGGGGAGCTGTTTTTT

v_gene: TRBV7-9
d_gene: -
j_gene: TRBJ2-7
abundance: many
CDR3aa: CASSSRGGGNYEQYF
CDR3nt: TGTGCCAGCAGCTCCAGAGGGGGCGGGAACTACGAGCAGTACTTC

v_gene: TRBV6-2/TRBV6-3
d_gene: -
j_gene: TRBJ2-1
abundance: few
CDR3aa: CASSTLTRPPYNEQFF
CDR3nt: TGTGCCAGCAGTACCTTGACTAGGCCACCCTACAATGAGCAGTTCTTC

v_gene: TRBV4-3
d_gene: -
j_gene: TRBJ2-6
abundance: few
CDR3aa: CASSQDVVSGANVLTF
CDR3nt: TGCGCCAGCAGCCAAGATGTAGTTTCTGGGGCCAACGTCCTGACTTTC

v_gene: TRBV12-3/TRBV12-4
d_gene: -
j_gene: TRBJ2-7
abundance: -
CDR3aa: CASSLRWLAHEQYF
CDR3nt: TGTGCCAGCAGTTTGAGATGGCTGGCACACGAGCAGTACTTC

v_gene: TRBV6-5
d_gene: TRBD1
j_gene: TRBJ1-6
abundance: -
CDR3aa: CASSSTRRQGGRNSPLHF
CDR3nt: TGTGCCAGCAGCTCCACCAGGAGGCAGGGGGGCCGGAATTCACCCCTCCACTTT

v_gene: TRBV6-2/TRBV6-3
d_gene: -
j_gene: TRBJ2-7
abundance: many
CDR3aa: CASSWFPTSNYEQYF
CDR3nt: TGTGCCAGCAGTTGGTTTCCGACTAGTAATTACGAGCAGTACTTC

v_gene: TRBV12-3/TRBV12-4
d_gene: TRBD1
j_gene: TRBJ1-5
abundance: many
CDR3aa: CASSFGQANQPQHF
CDR3nt: TGTGCCAGCAGTTTTGGACAGGCCAATCAGCCCCAGCATTTT

v_gene: TRBV7-3
d_gene: TRBD2
j_gene: TRBJ2-3
abundance: -
CDR3aa: CASSLIAGALDTQYF
CDR3nt: TGTGCCAGCAGCCTCATAGCGGGGGCCCTAGATACGCAGTATTTT

v_gene: TRBV3-1
d_gene: -
j_gene: TRBJ1-5
abundance: -
CDR3aa: CASSQDAGSNQPQHF
CDR3nt: TGTGCCAGCAGCCAAGATGCAGGGAGCAATCAGCCCCAGCATTTT

v_gene: TRBV6-2/TRBV6-3
d_gene: TRBD1
j_gene: TRBJ1-1
abundance: few
CDR3aa: CASSYPGQGQWAFF
CDR3nt: TGTGCCAGCAGTTATCCGGGACAGGGACAATGGGCTTTCTTT

v_gene: TRBV20-1
d_gene: -
j_gene: TRBJ2-1
abundance: -
CDR3aa: CSARADEQFF
CDR3nt: TGCAGTGCTAGAGCGGATGAGCAGTTCTTC

v_gene: TRBV5-5
d_gene: -
j_gene: TRBJ2-7
abundance: few
CDR3aa: CASSPQGPPYEQYF
CDR3nt: TGTGCCAGCAGCCCCCAGGGGCCCCCCTACGAGCAGTACTTC

v_gene: TRBV5-4
d_gene: -
j_gene: TRBJ2-2
abundance: -
CDR3aa: CASSLGGVNTGELFF
CDR3nt: TGTGCCAGCAGCTTGGGAGGGGTTAACACCGGGGAGCTGTTTTTT

v_gene: TRBV10-3
d_gene: -
j_gene: TRBJ2-3
abundance: many
CDR3aa: CAISGQASSHTQYF
CDR3nt: TGTGCCATCAGTGGCCAAGCTAGCAGCCATACGCAGTATTTT

v_gene: TRBV4-1
d_gene: TRBD2
j_gene: TRBJ2-7
abundance: -
CDR3aa: CASSQTGTSGRGYEQYF
CDR3nt: TGCGCCAGCAGCCAAACCGGGACTAGCGGGAGGGGCTACGAGCAGTACTTC

v_gene: TRBV5-1
d_gene: -
j_gene: TRBJ2-5
abundance: -
CDR3aa: CASSVGPGLLKETQYF
CDR3nt: TGCGCCAGCAGCGTGGGACCGGGACTCCTGAAGGAGACCCAGTACTTC

v_gene: TRBV12-3/TRBV12-4
d_gene: -
j_gene: TRBJ2-5
abundance: -
CDR3aa: CASSFYSLAETQYF
CDR3nt: TGTGCCAGCAGTTTTTACTCTTTGGCGGAGACCCAGTACTTC

v_gene: TRBV20-1
d_gene: -
j_gene: TRBJ2-2
abundance: few
CDR3aa: CSARGRTHTGELFF
CDR3nt: TGCAGTGCTAGAGGGAGGACCCACACCGGGGAGCTGTTTTTT

v_gene: TRBV12-3/TRBV12-4
d_gene: TRBD1
j_gene: TRBJ1-5
abundance: -
CDR3aa: CASRYTGGSQPQHF
CDR3nt: TGTGCCAGCAGGTACACAGGGGGCAGCCAGCCCCAGCATTTT